The present entry profiles one TCR beta chain with its context. Antigen: not known. This record comes from a study of cytomegalovirus exposure and HLA in healthy donors. The repertoire was sequenced with immunoSEQ multiplex PCR; TCRdb's copy has only in-frame clones and lacks some. The sample contains approximately 65,000 clones, roughly 92% of which appear only once. Trimming took 5 bases from V and 8 from J, leaving 21 bases between them. Germline values: CDR1 SGHAT, CDR2 FQNNGV. The CDR3 is 15 residues long. The study's findings and limits: The classifier reportedly diagnosed cytomegalovirus status with high sensitivity and specificity. Researchers counted around 180 TCR beta chains as cytomegalovirus-associated. Among the CMV-associated chains, a few were confirmed in vitro as specific for CMV antigens. According to a later analysis, TCR clusters from the first cohort tended to co-occur in the 120 or so validation repertoires.

The sequence came from a man aged 18 to 29 in good health and CMV-seropositive. V is TRBV11-2 and J is TRBJ1-2; D is possibly TRBD1 (5 bases). The sample consisted of PBMCs. The CDR3 region has the DNA TGTGCCAGCAGCCGGACGACAGTAGCAACCCTGGGCTACACCTTC. Translation gives CASSRTTVATLGYTF.